This TCR beta chain is from a study of shared clonotypes between healthy human individuals. Overall study context: Each donor had three CD4 naive, three CD4 memory, two CD8 naive and one CD8 memory plate.

Once extracted for a subset, genomic DNA was divided evenly among several immunoSEQ plates. Libraries were prepared by immunoSEQ multiplex PCR; TCRdb keeps only in-frame clonotypes and omits some of them. The top ten clones hold more than 1.5% of a sample with some 2,100,000 clones, more than 85% of them seen once. This CDR3 has 14 amino acids. Trimming took 5 bases from V and 2 from J, leaving 10 bases between them. Germline V gives CDR1 LNHDA, CDR2 SQIVND (reference sequence). Cells designated naive CD8 were CD45RO-negative and were positively selected for CCR7, with terminally differentiated effector memory CD45RA+ cells excluded.

The receptor comes from a man aged 18 to 29 in good health. Some clones in this sample may be carry-over from other donors' samples. The specimen sequenced was naive CD8+ T cells from PBMCs. The gene calls are TRBV19 and TRBJ2-1; a weak D match, TRBD2 (6 bases). The CDR3 coding sequence is TGTGCCAGTAGTGTACGGGGGACCTACAATGAGCAGTTCTTC. Protein sequence: CASSVRGTYNEQFF.